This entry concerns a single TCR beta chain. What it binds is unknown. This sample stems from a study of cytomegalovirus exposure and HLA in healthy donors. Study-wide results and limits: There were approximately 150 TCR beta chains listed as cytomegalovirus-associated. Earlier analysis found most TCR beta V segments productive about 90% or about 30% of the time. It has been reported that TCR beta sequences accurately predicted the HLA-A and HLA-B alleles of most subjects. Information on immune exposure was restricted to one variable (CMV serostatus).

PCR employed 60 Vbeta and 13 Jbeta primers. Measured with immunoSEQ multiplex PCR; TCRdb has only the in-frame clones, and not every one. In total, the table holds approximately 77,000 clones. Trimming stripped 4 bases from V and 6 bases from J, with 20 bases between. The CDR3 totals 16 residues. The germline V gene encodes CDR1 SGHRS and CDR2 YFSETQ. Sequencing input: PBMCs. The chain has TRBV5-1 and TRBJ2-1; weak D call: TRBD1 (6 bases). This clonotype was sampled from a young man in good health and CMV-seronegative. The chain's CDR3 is CASSLTWDIQGNEQFF. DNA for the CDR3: TGCGCCAGCAGCCTGACCTGGGACATTCAGGGCAATGAGCAGTTCTTC. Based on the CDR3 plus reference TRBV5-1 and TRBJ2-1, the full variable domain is KAGVTQTPRYLIKTRGQQVTLSCSPISGHRSVSWYQQTPGQGLQFLFEYFSETQRNKGNFPGRFSGRQFSNSRSEMNVSTLELGDSALYLCASSLTWDIQGNEQFFGPGTRLTVL.